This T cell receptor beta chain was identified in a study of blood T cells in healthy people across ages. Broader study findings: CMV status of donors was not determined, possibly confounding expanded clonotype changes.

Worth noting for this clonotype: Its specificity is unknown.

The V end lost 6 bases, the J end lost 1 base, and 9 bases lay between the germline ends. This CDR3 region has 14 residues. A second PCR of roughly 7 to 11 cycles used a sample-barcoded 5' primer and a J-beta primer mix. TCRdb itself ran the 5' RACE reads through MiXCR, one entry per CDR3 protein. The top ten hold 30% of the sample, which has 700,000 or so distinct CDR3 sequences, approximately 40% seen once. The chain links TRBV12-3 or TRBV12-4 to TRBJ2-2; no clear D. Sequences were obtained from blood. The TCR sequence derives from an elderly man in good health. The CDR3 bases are TGTGCCAGCAGAGGGCAGAGGAACACCGGGGAGCTGTTTTTT. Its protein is CASRGQRNTGELFF.